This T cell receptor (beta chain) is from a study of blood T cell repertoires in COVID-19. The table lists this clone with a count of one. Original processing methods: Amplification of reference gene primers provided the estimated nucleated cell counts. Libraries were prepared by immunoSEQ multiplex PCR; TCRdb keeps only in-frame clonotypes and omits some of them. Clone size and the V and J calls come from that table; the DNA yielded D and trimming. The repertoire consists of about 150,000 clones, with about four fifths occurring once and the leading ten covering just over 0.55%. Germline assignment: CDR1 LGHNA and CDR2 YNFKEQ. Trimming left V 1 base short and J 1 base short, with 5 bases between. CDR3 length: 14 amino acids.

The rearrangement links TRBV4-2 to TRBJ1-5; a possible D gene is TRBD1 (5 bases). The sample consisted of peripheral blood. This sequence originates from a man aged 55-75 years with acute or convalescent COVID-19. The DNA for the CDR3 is TGTGCCAGCAGCCAAGGACAGAGCAATCAGCCCCAGCATTTT. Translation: CASSQGQSNQPQHF.